Below are 10 T cell receptor beta chains sequenced from a single sample in a study of blood T cells in healthy people across ages. Primers used in a second PCR of about 7 to 11 cycles were a sample-barcoded 5' primer and a J-beta primer mix. TCRdb re-derived calls from the 5' RACE reads in MiXCR, one entry per CDR3 protein. The profile shows 1.5 million to 2 million distinct CDR3 sequences, roughly 27% of them singletons. The material sequenced was blood. The receptors come from a woman in her thirties in good health.

Only one count was recorded for this clonotype. A much larger clone lies a single base off, so this may be a read error. The CDR3 region is CATSCLWLAGGADTQYF. The CDR3 bases are TGTGCCACCAGCTGTCTTTGGCTAGCGGGAGGTGCAGATACGCAGTATTTT. The rearrangement uses TRBV15 and TRBJ2-3; 11 bases align to TRBD2. The ends lost 5 bases at V and 4 bases at J; junction bases unmatched: 11. Germline CDR1 LNHNV, CDR2 YYDKDF (reference sequence). The CDR3 is made up of 17 amino acids.

Only a few counts were recorded for this clonotype. The chain employs TRBV18 and TRBJ2-7, with D perhaps given as TRBD1 or TRBD2 (5 bases each). The ends were cut back, 3 bases at V and 12 bases at J, with 18 bases in the middle. Germline CDR1 reads KGHSH; CDR2 reads LQKENI. The CDR3 spans 13 residues. The CDR3 protein is CASSPGTHGLVYF. CDR3 sequence (DNA): TGTGCCAGCTCACCTGGGACCCACGGATTGGTGTACTTC. The full variable domain, in which reference TRBV18 and TRBJ2-7 provide the parts outside the CDR3, is NAGVMQNPRHLVRRRGQEARLRCSPMKGHSHVYWYRQLPEEGLKFMVYLQKENIIDESGMPKERFSAEFPKEGPSILRIQQVVRGDSAAYFCASSPGTHGLVYFGPGTRLTVT.

V usage is TRBV3-1 and J usage is TRBJ2-2; TRBD1 aligns across 8 bases. Germline trimming cut 3 bases from V and 7 bases from J; bases unmatched to any gene: 13. The length of the CDR3 is 17 residues. CDR1 is LGHDT and CDR2 is YNNKEL in the germline V gene (reference sequence). CDR3 residues: CASSQATGVLQGGELFF. For the CDR3, the DNA is TGTGCCAGCAGCCAGGCGACAGGGGTACTCCAAGGCGGGGAGCTGTTTTTT.

V usage is TRBV7-8 and J usage is TRBJ2-5; D ambiguous. From germline, CDR1 is SGHVS and CDR2 FQNEAQ. This CDR3 is built from 13 residues. The V and J ends lost 5 bases and 7 bases respectively, with 14 bases between them. The CDR3 region has the DNA TGTGCCAGCAGCCCCCGTCGGATGGGGACCCAGTACTTC. Protein sequence: CASSPRRMGTQYF.

This clonotype was seen more than once but under ten times. This chain joins TRBV12-3 or TRBV12-4 and TRBJ2-5; TRBD2 matches at 8 bases. V was pared by 5 bases and J by 6 bases, with 11 bases of the junction left unmatched. This CDR3 comprises 15 residues. This CDR3 reads CASSRGGSSRKTQYF. As DNA, the CDR3 is TGTGCCAGCAGTCGGGGGGGAAGCAGCAGAAAGACCCAGTACTTC.

The V call is TRBV10-3, the J call TRBJ1-1, with D uncertain. V gave up 2 bases and J gave up 2 bases, with 3 bases separating them. The germline CDR1 and CDR2 sequences are ENHRY and SYGVKD. The CDR3 covers 12 residues. CDR3 amino acids: CAISEENTEAFF. CDR3 DNA: TGTGCCATCAGTGAGGAAAACACTGAAGCTTTCTTT.

This clonotype was detected only a few times. V usage is TRBV19 and J usage is TRBJ2-4; D may be TRBD2 (6 bases). This CDR3 spans 13 amino acids. Trimming shortened V by 1 base and J by 7 bases, and 8 bases separated the two germline ends. The germline V gene encodes CDR1 LNHDA and CDR2 SQIVND (reference sequence). For the CDR3, the DNA is TGTGCCAGTAGTATAGGGGAGGATAACATTCAGTACTTC. Its translation is CASSIGEDNIQYF.

In its sample, this clonotype was seen many times. This chain uses TRBV10-2 with TRBJ2-7; TRBD2 is a possible D gene (6 bases). Looked up from germline, CDR1 is WSHSY and CDR2 is SAAADI. There are 15 residues in the CDR3. With 3 bases removed from V and 6 bases from J, the gap between germline ends came to 18 bases. CDR3 residues: CASSDSGLRRAEQYF. DNA for the CDR3: TGCGCCAGCAGTGACTCCGGGCTTAGGAGGGCCGAGCAGTACTTC.

The chain uses TRBV7-8 and TRBJ2-1; possibly TRBD1 for D (6 bases). CDR1 is SGHVS, CDR2 FQNEAQ, per germline. The CDR3 loop spans 15 amino acids. The V end was cut by 4 bases, the J end by 3 bases, with 13 bases between. CDR3 sequence (DNA): TGTGCCAGCAGCTGGGGGCGACTCTTCTACAATGAGCAGTTCTTC. Protein product: CASSWGRLFYNEQFF.

A note on this clonotype: A read error may account for a junction end that differs from germline. The V gene is TRBV12-3 or TRBV12-4, the J gene TRBJ2-3, with D hard to call. The CDR3 loop spans 13 amino acids. For the CDR3, the DNA is TGTGCCGGCAGTTTGTTTCGGGCAGATACGCAGTATTTT. Translated: CAGSLFRADTQYF.